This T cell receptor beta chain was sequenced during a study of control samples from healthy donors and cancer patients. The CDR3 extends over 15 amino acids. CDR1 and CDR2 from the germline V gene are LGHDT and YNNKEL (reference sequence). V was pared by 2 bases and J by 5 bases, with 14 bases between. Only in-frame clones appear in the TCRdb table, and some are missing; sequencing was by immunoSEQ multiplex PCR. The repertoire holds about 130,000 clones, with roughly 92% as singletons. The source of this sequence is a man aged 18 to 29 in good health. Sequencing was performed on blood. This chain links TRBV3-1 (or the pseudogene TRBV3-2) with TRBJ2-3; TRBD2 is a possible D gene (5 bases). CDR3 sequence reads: CASSQSGFQVDTQYF. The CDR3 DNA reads TGTGCCAGCAGCCAATCGGGGTTCCAGGTAGATACGCAGTATTTT.